This TCR beta chain appears in the sequencing data of a study of regulatory T cells in long-lasting Graves disease. Time point noted: newly diagnosed GD, antithyroid drugs for less than 3 months. From RNA extracted from PBMCs, the TCR library was made. Many counts were recorded for this clonotype. The antigen is not known. CDR3-region Arm-PCR and iRepertoire HTBI primers produced the TCR beta libraries. Each CDR3 protein gets one entry after TCRdb re-called the multiplex PCR reads with MiXCR. The sample consists of approximately 470,000 distinct CDR3 sequences, roughly 15% of them appearing once. Trimming stripped 3 bases from V and 6 bases from J, with 9 bases between. The CDR3 loop spans 14 amino acids. Findings and limits, study-wide: Persistent disease preferred TRBV28, TRBJ1-2 and TRBJ2-5; new disease, TRBV20-1 and TRBJ2-1.

This same sample was also taken into another study, of T cells in Graves' hyperthyroidism and ophthalmopathy.

V usage is TRBV12-3 or TRBV12-4 and J usage is TRBJ1-6; D is ambiguous. This sample comprised peripheral blood mononuclear cells (PBMCs), obtained at new diagnosis, from a patient treated with antithyroid drugs. This TCR came from a man aged 35 to 55 with Graves disease. In DNA, the CDR3 is TGTGCCAGCAGTTTTGGTGTCGGTAATTCACCCCTCCACTTT. This sequence encodes CASSFGVGNSPLHF.